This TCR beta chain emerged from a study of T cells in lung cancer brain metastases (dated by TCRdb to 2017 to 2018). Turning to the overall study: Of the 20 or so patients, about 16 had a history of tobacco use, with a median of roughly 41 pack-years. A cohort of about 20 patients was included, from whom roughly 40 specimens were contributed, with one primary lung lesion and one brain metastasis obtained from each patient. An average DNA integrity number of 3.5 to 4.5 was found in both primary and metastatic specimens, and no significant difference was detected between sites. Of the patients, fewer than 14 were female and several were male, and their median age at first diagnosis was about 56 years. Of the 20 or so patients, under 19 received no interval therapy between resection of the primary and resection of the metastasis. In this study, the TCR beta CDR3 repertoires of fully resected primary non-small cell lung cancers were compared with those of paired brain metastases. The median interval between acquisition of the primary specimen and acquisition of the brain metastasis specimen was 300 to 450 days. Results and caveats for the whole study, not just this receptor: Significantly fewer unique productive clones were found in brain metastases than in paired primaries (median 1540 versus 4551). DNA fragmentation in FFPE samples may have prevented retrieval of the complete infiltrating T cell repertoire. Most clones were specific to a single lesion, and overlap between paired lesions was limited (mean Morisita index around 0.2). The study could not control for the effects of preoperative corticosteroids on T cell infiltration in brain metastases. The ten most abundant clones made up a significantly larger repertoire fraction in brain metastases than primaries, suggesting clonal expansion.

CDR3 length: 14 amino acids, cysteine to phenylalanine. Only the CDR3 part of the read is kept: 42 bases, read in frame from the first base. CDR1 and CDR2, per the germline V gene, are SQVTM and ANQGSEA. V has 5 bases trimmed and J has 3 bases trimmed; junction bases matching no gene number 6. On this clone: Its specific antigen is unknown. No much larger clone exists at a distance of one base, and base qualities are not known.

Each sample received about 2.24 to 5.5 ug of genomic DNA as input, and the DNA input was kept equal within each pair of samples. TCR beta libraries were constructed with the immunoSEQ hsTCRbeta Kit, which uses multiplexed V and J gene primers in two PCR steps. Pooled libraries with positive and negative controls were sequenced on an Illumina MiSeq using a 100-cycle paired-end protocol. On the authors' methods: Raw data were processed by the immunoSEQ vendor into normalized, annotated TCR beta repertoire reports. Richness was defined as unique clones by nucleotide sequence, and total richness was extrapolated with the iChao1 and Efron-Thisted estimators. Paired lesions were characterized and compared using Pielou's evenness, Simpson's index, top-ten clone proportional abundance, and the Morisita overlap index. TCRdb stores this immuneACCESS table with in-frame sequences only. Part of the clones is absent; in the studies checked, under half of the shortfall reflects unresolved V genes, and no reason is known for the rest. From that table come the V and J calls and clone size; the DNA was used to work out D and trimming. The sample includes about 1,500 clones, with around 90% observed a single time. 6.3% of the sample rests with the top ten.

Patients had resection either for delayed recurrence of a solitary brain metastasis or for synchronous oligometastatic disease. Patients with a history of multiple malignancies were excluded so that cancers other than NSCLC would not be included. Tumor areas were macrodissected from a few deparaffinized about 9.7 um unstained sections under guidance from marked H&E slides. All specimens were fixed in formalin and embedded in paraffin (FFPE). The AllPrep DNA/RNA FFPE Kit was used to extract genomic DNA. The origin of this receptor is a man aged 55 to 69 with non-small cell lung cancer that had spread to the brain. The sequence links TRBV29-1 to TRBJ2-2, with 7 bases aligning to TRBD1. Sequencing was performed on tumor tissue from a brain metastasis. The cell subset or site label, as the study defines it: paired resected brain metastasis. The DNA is TGCAGCGTTCAGTCGGGACAGCACACCGGGGAGCTGTTTTTT. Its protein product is CSVQSGQHTGELFF.